Below are 2 T cell receptor beta chains sequenced from a single sample in a study of blood T cell repertoires in COVID-19. Repertoires were generated with immunoSEQ multiplex PCR, while TCRdb's copy carries only in-frame clones and drops some. The sample records around 160,000 clones, roughly four fifths being singletons. Sequences were obtained from peripheral blood. The source of these receptors is a human donor with acute or convalescent COVID-19. The donor label of this sample is uncertain.

Written as DNA, the CDR3 is TGTGCCAGCAGTCCTCCGGGACTAGCGGGGTTAAACATTCAGTACTTC. Protein sequence: CASSPPGLAGLNIQYF. V usage is TRBV2 and J usage is TRBJ2-4; 13 bases fit TRBD2. V gave up 5 bases and J gave up 6 bases; unmatched junction bases: 7. The germline gives CDR1 SNHLY, CDR2 FYNNEI. CDR3 size: 16 residues.

The CDR3, as DNA: TGTGCCAGCAGCTTAGCGCACTCAGGGTTCTACGAGCAGTACGTC. Encoded protein: CASSLAHSGFYEQYV. V and J are TRBV11-2 and TRBJ2-7, with D maybe TRBD1 (5 bases). Trimming shortened V by 1 base and J by 3 bases, and 13 bases separated the two germline ends. From germline, CDR1 is SGHAT and CDR2 FQNNGV. This CDR3 comprises 15 residues.